This TCR beta chain was retrieved from a study of blood T cell repertoires in COVID-19. About the research overall: The analysed material was cDNA or gDNA that came from T cells, B-cell-depleted T cells, or PBMCs.

CDR3 length equals 15 residues. The junction had 8 bases not matched to a gene; V was cut back by 6 bases and J by 5 bases. The germline CDR1 and CDR2 sequences are MNHEY and SVGAGI. Recovery meant two consecutive negative NP/OP PCR tests, professional clearance, or resolved symptoms. Sequenced by immunoSEQ multiplex PCR; TCRdb stores in-frame clones only, minus some. The table records around 150,000 clones, around 80% of them present only once. The material sequenced was PBMCs or T cells enriched from blood (not recorded which). This sequence originates from a woman in her fifties or sixties who had recovered from COVID-19. The chain is built from TRBV6-5 and TRBJ1-4; 8 bases agree with TRBD1. CDR3 region: CASRDRDGYNEKLFF. The CDR3 nucleotides are TGTGCCAGCAGGGACAGGGACGGTTACAATGAAAAACTGTTTTTT.